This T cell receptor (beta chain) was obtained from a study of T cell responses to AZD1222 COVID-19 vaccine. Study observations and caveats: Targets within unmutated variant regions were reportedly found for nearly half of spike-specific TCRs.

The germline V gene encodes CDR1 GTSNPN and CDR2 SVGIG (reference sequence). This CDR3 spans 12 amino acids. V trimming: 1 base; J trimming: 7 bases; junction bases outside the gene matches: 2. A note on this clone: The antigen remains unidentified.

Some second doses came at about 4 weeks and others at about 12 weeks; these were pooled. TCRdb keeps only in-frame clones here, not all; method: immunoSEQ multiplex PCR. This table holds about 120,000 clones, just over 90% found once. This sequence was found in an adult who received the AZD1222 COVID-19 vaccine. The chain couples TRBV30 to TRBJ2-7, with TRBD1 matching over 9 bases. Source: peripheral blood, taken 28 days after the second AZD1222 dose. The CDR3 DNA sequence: TGTGCCTGGAGTGGACAGGGGGGGGAGCAGTACTTC. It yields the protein CAWSGQGGEQYF.